This entry concerns a single TCR beta chain. This CDR3 comprises 13 residues. V shed 0 bases and J shed 11 bases, with 8 bases lying between them. The V gene's germline CDR1 is LNHNV and CDR2 YYDKDF (reference sequence). This specimen belongs to a study of blood T cell repertoires in COVID-19. About the study: COVID-19 samples from acute and convalescent phases originated in the United States, Italy and Spain.

TCRdb keeps only in-frame clones here, not all; method: immunoSEQ multiplex PCR. The table records around 100,000 clones, around 90% of them present only once. V usage is TRBV15 and J usage is TRBJ1-6; unclear D gene. The source material was peripheral blood. This TCR came from an elderly man with acute or convalescent COVID-19. The CDR3 region has the DNA TGTGCCACCAGCAGAGATGGGGAGCCACCCCTCCACTTT. Amino acids: CATSRDGEPPLHF. The variable domain in full, with the rest retrieved from reference TRBV15 and TRBJ1-6, is DAMVIQNPRYQVTQFGKPVTLSCSQTLNHNVMYWYQQKSSQAPKLLFHYYDKDFNNEADTPDNFQSRRPNTSFCFLDIRSPGLGDTAMYLCATSRDGEPPLHFGNGTRLTVT.